These 11 T cell receptor beta chains were all obtained from the same sample, sequenced in a study of identical twins. A single record per CDR3 protein comes from TCRdb applying MiXCR to the 5' RACE reads. Of roughly 290,000 distinct CDR3 sequences listed, under 9.5% are singletons. This same sample was also part of a study on yellow fever vaccine responses in identical twins.

Sequenced input: memory (CD45RO+) T cells sorted from blood. The origin of the receptors is a woman in her late teens or twenties in good health.

The chain links TRBV5-5 to TRBJ2-1; TRBD2 matches at 7 bases. The CDR3 totals 17 residues. The trim removed 5 bases at V and 2 bases at J, leaving 13 bases unmatched. Germline V gene data show CDR1 as SGHKS and CDR2 as YYEKEE (reference sequence). The CDR3 DNA reads as TGTGCCAGCAGTTTGACTCCCGGGACTAAGGCCTACAATGAGCAGTTCTTC. Amino acid sequence: CASSLTPGTKAYNEQFF.

V gene TRBV20-1 combines with J gene TRBJ2-7; 10 bases are shared with TRBD2. Germline assignment: CDR1 DFQATT and CDR2 SNEGSKA (reference sequence). The V segment lost 0 bases and the J segment 2 bases; nucleotides outside the gene matches: 4. CDR3 length: 15 amino acids. The CDR3 region has the DNA TGCAGTGCTAGAGATCCTAGCGGGGGAGCCTACGAGCAGTACTTC. Translated: CSARDPSGGAYEQYF.

This clonotype was seen many times. The CDR3 loop reads CSVAGTRALQAQYF. CDR3 nucleotides: TGCAGCGTCGCCGGGACTAGAGCTCTCCAGGCCCAGTACTTC. The rearrangement joins TRBV29-1 to TRBJ2-5, with 8 bases fitting TRBD2. From germline, CDR1 is SQVTM and CDR2 ANQGSEA. This CDR3 spans 14 amino acids. The V and J ends lost 6 bases and 9 bases, in that order; junction bases with no gene match: 15. Full variable domain (missing parts from reference TRBV29-1 and TRBJ2-5): SAVISQKPSRDICQRGTSLTIQCQVDSQVTMMFWYRQQPGQSLTLIATANQGSEATYESGFVIDKFPISRPNLTFSTLTVSNMSPEDSSIYLCSVAGTRALQAQYFGPGTRLLVL.

This clonotype was detected many times. The chain has TRBV3-1 and TRBJ2-5; 7 bases fit TRBD2. Losses at the gene ends were 4 bases for V and 6 bases for J; bases not matched to a gene: 11. The CDR3 extends over 15 amino acids. Germline CDR1 is LGHDT and CDR2 is YNNKEL (reference sequence). Here the CDR3 DNA reads TGTGCCAGCAGCCCAGATGGACTAGTTCGACAGACCCAGTACTTC. It translates to CASSPDGLVRQTQYF.

A single count supports this clonotype. The rearrangement links TRBV7-6 to TRBJ2-5; 7 bases line up with TRBD2. Germline-derived CDR1 and CDR2 are SGHVS and FNYEAQ. This CDR3 has 13 residues. With 2 bases clipped from V and 5 bases from J, the junction kept 2 bases outside the gene matches. The CDR3 DNA follows: TGTGCCAGCAGCTTACAAGCGGGGGAGACCCAGTACTTC. This codes for CASSLQAGETQYF.

This chain links TRBV7-8 with TRBJ2-7; TRBD2 matches 14 bases. The V and J ends lost 7 bases and 6 bases, in that order; junction bases with no gene match: 11. CDR3 size: 16 residues. Germline CDR1 and CDR2: SGHVS and FQNEAQ. In nucleotides, the CDR3 is TGTGCCAGCACCCTCCGGGGACTAGCGGGAGAGGTCGAGCAGTACTTC. Translation gives CASTLRGLAGEVEQYF. The variable domain in full, with the rest retrieved from reference TRBV7-8 and TRBJ2-7, is GAGVSQSPRYKVAKRGQDVALRCDPISGHVSLFWYQQALGQGPEFLTYFQNEAQLDKSGLPSDRFFAERPEGSVSTLKIQRTQQEDSAVYLCASTLRGLAGEVEQYFGPGTRLTVT.

The genes are TRBV19 and TRBJ1-1; D might be TRBD1 (6 bases). Trimming removed 8 bases at V and 0 bases at J, with 13 bases between. Germline CDR1 is LNHDA and CDR2 is SQIVND (reference sequence). This CDR3 region has 14 residues. CDR3 bases: TGTGCCAGTGCGTTGACAGGCTTGAACACTGAAGCTTTCTTT. Translating it yields CASALTGLNTEAFF.

V and J are TRBV5-4 and TRBJ1-6, with 7 bases matching TRBD1. V was pared by 5 bases and J by 7 bases, with 6 bases of the junction left unmatched. The CDR3 has 14 amino acids. CDR1 SGHNT and CDR2 YYREEE come from the germline V gene (reference sequence). Here the CDR3 reads CASRPGTENSPLHF. The CDR3 nucleotides read TGTGCCAGCAGACCCGGGACAGAGAATTCACCCCTCCACTTT.

The rearrangement links TRBV2 to TRBJ1-5, with 8 positions matching TRBD1. Trimming at V came to 7 bases and at J to 4 bases, leaving 9 bases not matched to a gene. Germline CDR1 and CDR2: SNHLY and FYNNEI. The CDR3 loop spans 15 amino acids. CDR3 sequence (DNA): TGTGCCAGCACTGCAGGGGGCCATGGTAATCAGCCCCAGCATTTT. This encodes CASTAGGHGNQPQHF. Drawing the rest from reference TRBV2 and TRBJ1-5, the complete variable domain is EPEVTQTPSHQVTQMGQEVILRCVPISNHLYFYWYRQILGQKVEFLVSFYNNEISEKSEIFDDQFSVERPDGSNFTLKIRSTKLEDSAMYFCASTAGGHGNQPQHFGDGTRLSIL.

This clonotype was seen ten or more times. The chain recombines TRBV20-1 with TRBJ2-7, with D possibly being TRBD1 or TRBD2 (5 bases each). This CDR3 contains 13 residues. Per the germline V gene, CDR1 is DFQATT and CDR2 is SNEGSKA (reference sequence). The ends were cut back, 4 bases at V and 3 bases at J, with 13 bases in the middle. CDR3 bases: TGCAGTGCTAACCGGGACGGCCGCTACGAGCAGTACTTC. Its translation: CSANRDGRYEQYF.

This clonotype was seen only a few times. The CDR3, as DNA: TGTGCCACCAGTGACCCCGGGACAGCGCAGTATTTT. Its translation is CATSDPGTAQYF. The chain combines TRBV24-1 with TRBJ2-3, with 7 bases matching TRBD1. The length of the CDR3 is 12 residues. Germline CDR1 is KGHDR and CDR2 is SFDVKD. The ends lost 4 bases at V and 10 bases at J; junction bases unmatched: 4.